This TCR beta chain came from a study of CD4 T cells in relation to SARS-CoV-2 and coronaviruses. Germline V CDR1 and CDR2: LGHDT, YNNKEL (reference sequence). The CDR3 is 22 residues long. V shed 0 bases, J shed 8 bases, and the junction held 24 bases outside the gene matches. Study-level results: The assay detects memory recall responses, not culture-primed primary responses.

Unexposed donor CD4+ T cells date from about 2011-2018, before the COVID-19 pandemic. Remarks on this clone: The antigen remains undetermined.

Uncultured naive and memory CD4+ T cells supplied DNA for deep TCR-beta sequencing. The table came from immunoSEQ multiplex PCR; TCRdb's copy has only in-frame clones and leaves some out. The data show under 90,000 clones, approximately 93% seen once. The material sequenced was naive CD4+ T cells from PBMCs. The subset here: naive CD4+ T cells isolated by negative enrichment. The chain uses TRBV3-1 (or the pseudogene TRBV3-2) and TRBJ2-1, with TRBD2 matching 11 bases. The sequence was obtained from a human donor in good health. The CDR3 reads CASSQDFATGLAAPRRIDEQFF. In nucleotides, the CDR3 is TGTGCCAGCAGCCAAGATTTTGCCACGGGACTAGCGGCCCCCAGACGGATAGATGAGCAGTTCTTC.